This T cell receptor (beta chain) was identified in a study of blood T cell repertoires in COVID-19. The V gene end was trimmed by 4 bases and the J gene end by 8 bases; junction bases not matched to a gene: 8. The germline V gene has CDR1 SGDLS and CDR2 YYNGEE. This CDR3 has 15 residues. Only in-frame clones appear in the TCRdb table, and some are missing; sequencing was by immunoSEQ multiplex PCR. The data show roughly 220,000 clones, with 90% seen just once and around 16% held by the top ten. Recruitment covered fewer than 25 US areas and drew participants whose ages spanned roughly 18 to 90 years. Those designated as exposed participants met a COVID-19 case within 2 weeks before study entry.

The clonotype comes from a man in his thirties or forties who had been exposed to COVID-19. The V and J genes are TRBV9 and TRBJ2-3; TRBD1 matches 12 bases. What was sequenced was PBMCs or T cells enriched from blood (not recorded which). The CDR3 loop is CASSPGTGGISTQYF. The CDR3 coding sequence is TGTGCCAGCAGCCCCGGGACAGGGGGCATTAGTACGCAGTATTTT.